The 9 T cell receptor beta chains presented below share a single source sample, sequenced in a study of OX40 agonist ivuxolimab in advanced cancers. TCRdb keeps only in-frame clones here, not all; method: immunoSEQ multiplex PCR. The sample records about 61,000 clones, roughly 84% being singletons. Sequencing used CD4+ or CD8+ T cells sorted from blood, obtained in a trial of the OX40 agonist ivuxolimab. The receptors stem from an adult with an advanced solid tumor such as melanoma, head and neck, liver or kidney cancer.

This chain joins TRBV7-9 and TRBJ2-2, with D unclear. Germline values: CDR1 SEHNR, CDR2 FQNEAQ (reference sequence). The CDR3 sequence is 14 residues long. The germline V and J ends were trimmed by 1 base and 6 bases, with 9 bases remaining between them. CDR3 DNA: TGTGCCAGCAGCTTAGAAGTAGGAGCCGGGGAGCTGTTTTTT. This encodes CASSLEVGAGELFF.

This chain links TRBV15 with TRBJ2-1, with 10 bases identical to TRBD2. Germline V gives CDR1 LNHNV, CDR2 YYDKDF (reference sequence). Germline trimming cut 5 bases from V and 9 bases from J; bases unmatched to any gene: 10. This CDR3 spans 15 amino acids. The CDR3 spells CATSSRVLAGAEQFF. Written as DNA, the CDR3 is TGTGCCACCAGCTCCCGAGTCCTAGCGGGAGCTGAGCAGTTCTTC.

This chain joins TRBV28 and TRBJ2-6; D might be TRBD1 or TRBD2, each matching 6 bases. The CDR3 spans 16 residues. Germline CDR1 is MDHEN and CDR2 is SYDVKM. Trimming cost V 2 bases and J 4 bases, with 12 bases left between them. The CDR3, as DNA: TGTGCCAGCAGTTTACCCCCGGGGGCAGGGGCCAACGTCCTGACTTTC. Its protein product is CASSLPPGAGANVLTF.

This rearrangement joins TRBV10-1 to TRBJ2-1; the D gene is possibly TRBD1 (5 bases). This CDR3 is built from 15 residues. V lost 8 bases and J lost 2, with 16 bases in between. Germline V gene data show CDR1 as WNHNN and CDR2 as SYGVQD (reference sequence). CDR3 in amino acids: CASSRTPVPYNEQFF. In nucleotides, the CDR3 is TGCGCCAGCTCACGGACACCGGTTCCCTACAATGAGCAGTTCTTC.

This chain uses TRBV11-2 with TRBJ1-1; D call uncertain. The V gene's germline CDR1 is SGHAT and CDR2 FQNNGV. The CDR3 has 13 residues. Deletions cut 1 base from V and 7 bases from J, with 10 bases between. CDR3 residues: CASSLVGYSEAFF. The CDR3 DNA follows: TGTGCCAGCAGCTTAGTAGGGTACAGTGAAGCTTTCTTT. Full variable domain (missing parts from reference TRBV11-2 and TRBJ1-1): EAGVAQSPRYKIIEKRQSVAFWCNPISGHATLYWYQQILGQGPKLLIQFQNNGVVDDSQLPKDRFSAERLKGVDSTLKIQPAKLEDSAVYLCASSLVGYSEAFFGQGTRLTVV.

The chain has TRBV5-1 and TRBJ2-7; tentative D call: TRBD2 (6 bases). The CDR3 is 14 amino acids. Germline CDR1 and CDR2: SGHRS and YFSETQ. Deletions cut 4 bases from V and 3 bases from J, with 14 bases between. The CDR3, as DNA: TGCGCCAGCAGCCTTCCCGCCGGGAGCTACGAGCAGTACTTC. The encoded protein is CASSLPAGSYEQYF. Complete variable domain (other parts from reference TRBV5-1 and TRBJ2-7): KAGVTQTPRYLIKTRGQQVTLSCSPISGHRSVSWYQQTPGQGLQFLFEYFSETQRNKGNFPGRFSGRQFSNSRSEMNVSTLELGDSALYLCASSLPAGSYEQYFGPGTRLTVT.

CDR3 DNA: TGTGCCAGCAGTGAATTGACTAGCGGCACAGATACGCAGTATTTT. Protein: CASSELTSGTDTQYF. V usage is TRBV6-1 and J usage is TRBJ2-3; the match to TRBD2 covers 8 bases. The junction had 2 bases not matched to a gene; V was cut back by 2 bases and J by 1 base. Germline CDR1 is MNHNS and CDR2 is SASEGT. The CDR3 is 15 residues long.

This clone was seen only once. DNA for the CDR3: TGTGCCAGCAGTGAAGAATCGGGACTAGAAGCCGATACGCAGTATTTT. Translation gives CASSEESGLEADTQYF. J is TRBJ2-3 and V is TRBV6-1; 8 bases are shared with TRBD2. V lost 1 base, J lost 6 bases, and 9 bases stayed unmatched. The CDR3 runs 16 residues. The germline V gene encodes CDR1 MNHNS and CDR2 SASEGT.

The V gene is TRBV6-5, the J gene TRBJ1-5; the D gene is possibly TRBD1 (6 bases). There are 13 residues in the CDR3. Per the germline V gene, CDR1 is MNHEY and CDR2 is SVGAGI. Trimming removed 10 bases at V and 3 bases at J, with 13 bases between. CDR3 amino acids: CATRDNYNQPQHF. As DNA, the CDR3 is TGTGCCACCCGGGACAACTACAATCAGCCCCAGCATTTT.